The 10 T cell receptor beta chains below all came from one sample that was sequenced in a study of T cells in Graves' hyperthyroidism and ophthalmopathy. The investigators amplified TCR beta CDR3 regions from RNA transcripts. The HTBI set primed first-round TCR CDR3 RT-PCR. TCRdb re-called the multiplex PCR reads with MiXCR, one entry per CDR3 protein. The repertoire holds 350,000 or so distinct CDR3 sequences, roughly 20% seen once, with less than 65% in the top ten. The sequenced sample consisted of blood. Source of these receptors: a woman between 50 and 59 years old with Graves' hyperthyroidism.

The chain combines TRBV5-4 with TRBJ2-1; 8 bases are a match to TRBD1. V was pared by 4 bases and J by 4 bases, with 7 bases of the junction left unmatched. Germline lookup yields CDR1 SGHNT and CDR2 YYREEE (reference sequence). This CDR3 is built from 15 residues. The CDR3 DNA reads as TGTGCCAGCAGCGGTACAGGGGGTATGTACAATGAGCAGTTCTTC. Translating gives CASSGTGGMYNEQFF.

The genes are TRBV12-3 or TRBV12-4 and TRBJ2-5, with 16 bases fitting TRBD2. The CDR3 has 19 amino acids. The V segment lost 1 base and the J segment 4 bases; nucleotides outside the gene matches: 9. Here the CDR3 DNA reads TGTGCCAGCAGTTTAGTTCCCGGGACTAGCGGGGGGGCAGGAGAGACCCAGTACTTC. This codes for CASSLVPGTSGGAGETQYF.

This clonotype turned up a few times. The rearrangement links TRBV5-4 to TRBJ1-1, with a tentative D call TRBD1 (6 bases). Germline CDR1 reads SGHNT; CDR2 reads YYREEE (reference sequence). The CDR3 spans 14 residues. V lost 6 bases to trimming and J lost 6 bases, with 18 bases between them. This chain's CDR3 is CASTPEGGFAEAFF. The CDR3 nucleotides read TGTGCCAGCACCCCAGAAGGGGGGTTCGCTGAAGCTTTCTTT.

This chain links TRBV5-6 with TRBJ1-1; TRBD1 aligns across 9 bases. The CDR3 contains 15 residues. The germline V gene has CDR1 SGHDT and CDR2 YYEEEE. V was pared by 4 bases and J by 4 bases, with 8 bases of the junction left unmatched. CDR3 coding DNA: TGTGCCAGCAGCCTCCGGGACAGGGTGGGCACTGAAGCTTTCTTT. As protein: CASSLRDRVGTEAFF.

This clonotype appeared a few times. This chain links TRBV20-1 with TRBJ2-3, with D possibly matching TRBD1 (6 bases). CDR1 and CDR2 from the germline V gene are DFQATT and SNEGSKA (reference sequence). The CDR3 sequence is 17 residues long. The V end was cut by 0 bases, the J end by 0 bases, with 16 bases between. The CDR3: CSARDSTQGISTDTQYF. CDR3 bases: TGCAGTGCTAGAGATTCCACGCAGGGGATTAGCACAGATACGCAGTATTTT.

The chain combines TRBV7-9 with TRBJ2-1, with D possibly matching TRBD1 (7 bases). This CDR3 contains 15 residues. V lost 5 bases, J lost 7 bases, and 18 bases lay in between. Germline V gives CDR1 SEHNR, CDR2 FQNEAQ (reference sequence). Here the CDR3 reads CASSPPVQGRNEQFF. CDR3 DNA sequence: TGTGCCAGCAGCCCCCCGGTACAGGGGAGGAATGAGCAGTTCTTC.

The sample holds many counts of this clonotype. The chain combines TRBV7-2 with TRBJ2-7, with D possibly being TRBD1 (5 bases). The germline V gene has CDR1 SGHTA and CDR2 FQGNSA. The CDR3 spans 13 residues. The germline V and J ends were trimmed by 3 bases and 2 bases, with 8 bases remaining between them. The CDR3 sequence is CASSFEQAYEQYF. CDR3 coding DNA: TGTGCCAGCAGCTTCGAACAGGCCTACGAGCAGTACTTC.

Only a few counts were recorded for this clonotype. The chain is built from TRBV7-3 and TRBJ2-2, with D uncertain. The CDR3 totals 19 residues. The V and J ends lost 4 bases and 3 bases respectively, with 24 bases between them. The germline V gene encodes CDR1 SGHTA and CDR2 FQGTGA. This chain's CDR3 is CASSSNPMTFVRDTGELFF. The CDR3 DNA follows: TGTGCCAGCAGCTCGAATCCTATGACGTTCGTTCGGGACACCGGGGAGCTGTTTTTT.

The table lists this clonotype with many counts. This chain joins TRBV6-1 and TRBJ1-4; D not resolved. Germline V gene lookup returns CDR1 MNHNS and CDR2 SASEGT. V was trimmed by 7 bases and J by 8 bases, leaving 11 bases between them. The CDR3 sequence is 12 residues long. CDR3 loop: CASTGNGEKLFF. The CDR3 nucleotides read TGTGCCAGCACCGGGAACGGGGAAAAACTGTTTTTT.

The rearrangement uses TRBV20-1 and TRBJ1-5; D is unclear. Germline values: CDR1 DFQATT, CDR2 SNEGSKA (reference sequence). Trimming left V 4 bases short and J 0 bases short, with 7 bases between. CDR3 length: 13 amino acids. CDR3 region: CSATHDSNQPQHF. The CDR3 DNA sequence: TGCAGTGCTACCCACGATAGCAATCAGCCCCAGCATTTT.